The rows below give T cell receptor beta chains drawn from one sample of a study of T cells in Graves' hyperthyroidism and ophthalmopathy. Each CDR3 protein is one row after TCRdb ran MiXCR on the multiplex PCR reads. The sample records around 480,000 distinct CDR3 sequences, about 15% being singletons. The material sequenced was blood. Receptors were obtained from a woman under 30 with Graves' hyperthyroidism. Both conserved end residues are part of each CDR3. Each record gives: CDR3 protein, CDR3 DNA, D gene, clone size, V gene, J gene. A D gene is named only where the DNA matches it firmly. Size is stated for part of the rows, as once, few or many counts, or as a class when the clone is expanded.

CDR3 protein: CASRPGTGAMNTEAFF
CDR3 DNA: TGTGCCAGCAGGCCCGGGACAGGGGCGATGAACACTGAAGCTTTCTTT
D gene: TRBD1
clone size: few
V gene: TRBV6-1
J gene: TRBJ1-1

CDR3 protein: CASSGDRFTDTQYF
CDR3 DNA: TGTGCCAGCAGTGGGGACAGATTCACAGATACGCAGTATTTT
D gene: TRBD1
clone size: few
V gene: TRBV6-2/TRBV6-3
J gene: TRBJ2-3

CDR3 protein: CASSVDIGYGYTF
CDR3 DNA: TGTGCCAGTAGTGTCGACATCGGCTATGGCTACACCTTC
D gene: .
clone size: few
V gene: TRBV19
J gene: TRBJ1-2

CDR3 protein: CASRRVASTDTQYF
CDR3 DNA: TGTGCCAGCAGGCGGGTCGCTAGCACAGATACGCAGTATTTT
D gene: .
clone size: many
V gene: TRBV12-3/TRBV12-4
J gene: TRBJ2-3

CDR3 protein: CASSEGPSTGVEKLFF
CDR3 DNA: TGTGCCAGCAGCGAGGGCCCCTCCACCGGGGTTGAAAAACTGTTTTTT
D gene: .
clone size: .
V gene: TRBV9
J gene: TRBJ1-4

CDR3 protein: CASSPVAQGSGYTF
CDR3 DNA: TGTGCCAGCTCACCCGTTGCGCAGGGTAGCGGCTACACCTTC
D gene: .
clone size: many
V gene: TRBV18
J gene: TRBJ1-2

CDR3 protein: CASSYSIKSDSYEQYF
CDR3 DNA: TGTGCCAGCAGTTACTCGATTAAATCAGACTCCTACGAGCAGTACTTC
D gene: .
clone size: many
V gene: TRBV6-2/TRBV6-3
J gene: TRBJ2-7

CDR3 protein: CATSAGGDTQYF
CDR3 DNA: TGCGCCACCTCAGCCGGGGGAGATACGCAGTATTTT
D gene: .
clone size: .
V gene: TRBV5-1
J gene: TRBJ2-3

CDR3 protein: CASSLALIAGVGANVLTF
CDR3 DNA: TGTGCCAGCAGCTTAGCGCTGATAGCGGGAGTTGGGGCCAACGTCCTGACTTTC
D gene: TRBD2
clone size: .
V gene: TRBV7-2
J gene: TRBJ2-6

CDR3 protein: CASRQGAEAFF
CDR3 DNA: TGTGCCAGCAGACAGGGGGCTGAAGCTTTCTTT
D gene: TRBD1
clone size: many
V gene: TRBV12-3/TRBV12-4
J gene: TRBJ1-1

CDR3 protein: CASSEEKGATYNEQFF
CDR3 DNA: TGTGCCAGCAGTGAAGAGAAAGGGGCCACGTACAATGAGCAGTTCTTC
D gene: .
clone size: .
V gene: TRBV6-1
J gene: TRBJ2-1

CDR3 protein: CASSTPSTGARSSYNEQFF
CDR3 DNA: TGTGCCAGTAGTACTCCTTCTACAGGGGCCCGGAGCTCCTACAATGAGCAGTTCTTC
D gene: TRBD1
clone size: .
V gene: TRBV19
J gene: TRBJ2-1

CDR3 protein: CASSQVNGQGMAGELFF
CDR3 DNA: TGCGCCAGCAGCCAAGTTAATGGACAGGGTATGGCCGGGGAGCTGTTTTTT
D gene: TRBD1
clone size: many
V gene: TRBV4-1
J gene: TRBJ2-2

CDR3 protein: CASSLTAGYEPQHF
CDR3 DNA: TGTGCCAGTAGTCTTACGGCGGGATATGAGCCCCAGCATTTT
D gene: .
clone size: .
V gene: TRBV19
J gene: TRBJ1-5

CDR3 protein: CASSIGPGEQFF
CDR3 DNA: TGTGCCAGCAGCATTGGACCGGGGGAGCAGTTCTTC
D gene: .
clone size: once
V gene: TRBV7-2
J gene: TRBJ2-1

CDR3 protein: CASSLIGGDGELFF
CDR3 DNA: TGTGCCAGCAGCTTAATCGGGGGTGACGGGGAGCTGTTTTTT
D gene: .
clone size: .
V gene: TRBV7-3
J gene: TRBJ2-2